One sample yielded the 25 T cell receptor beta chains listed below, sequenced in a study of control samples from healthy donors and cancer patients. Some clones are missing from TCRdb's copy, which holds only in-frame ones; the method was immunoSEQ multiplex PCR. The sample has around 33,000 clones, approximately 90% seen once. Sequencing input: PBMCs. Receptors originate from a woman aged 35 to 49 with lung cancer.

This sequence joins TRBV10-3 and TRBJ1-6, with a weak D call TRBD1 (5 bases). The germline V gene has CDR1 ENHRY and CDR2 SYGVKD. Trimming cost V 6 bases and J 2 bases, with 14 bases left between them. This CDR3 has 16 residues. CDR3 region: CAISGGGMAYNSPLHF. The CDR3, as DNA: TGTGCCATCAGCGGGGGAGGGATGGCCTATAATTCACCCCTCCACTTT.

CDR3 sequence: CASTVAGRGTDTQYF. CDR3 DNA: TGTGCCAGCACGGTAGCGGGGAGGGGGACAGATACGCAGTATTTT. The V call is TRBV2, the J call TRBJ2-3, with 8 nucleotides matching TRBD2. The V and J ends lost 7 bases and 3 bases, in that order; junction bases with no gene match: 9. CDR1 is SNHLY, CDR2 FYNNEI, per germline. The CDR3 consists of 15 residues.

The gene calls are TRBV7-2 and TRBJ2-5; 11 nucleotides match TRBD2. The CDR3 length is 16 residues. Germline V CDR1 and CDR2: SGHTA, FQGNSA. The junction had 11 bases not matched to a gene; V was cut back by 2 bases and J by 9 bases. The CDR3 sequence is CASSLRVSGGARAQYF. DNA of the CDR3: TGTGCCAGCAGCTTACGGGTTAGCGGGGGGGCGAGGGCCCAGTACTTC.

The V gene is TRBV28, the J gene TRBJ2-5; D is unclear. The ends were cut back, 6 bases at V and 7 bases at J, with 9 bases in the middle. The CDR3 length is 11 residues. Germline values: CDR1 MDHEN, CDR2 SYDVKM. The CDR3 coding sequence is TGTGCCAGCAGCGTTGCAGGGACCCAGTACTTC. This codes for CASSVAGTQYF.

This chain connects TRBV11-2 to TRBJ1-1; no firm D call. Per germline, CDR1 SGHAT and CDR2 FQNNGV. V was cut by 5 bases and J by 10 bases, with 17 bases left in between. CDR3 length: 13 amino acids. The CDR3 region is CASSQSPRLGAFF. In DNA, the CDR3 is TGTGCCAGCAGCCAATCGCCAAGGCTTGGAGCTTTCTTT.

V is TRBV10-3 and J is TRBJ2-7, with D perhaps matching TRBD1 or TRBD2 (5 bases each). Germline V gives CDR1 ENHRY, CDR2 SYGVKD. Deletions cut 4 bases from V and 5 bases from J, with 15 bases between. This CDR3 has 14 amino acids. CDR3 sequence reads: CAISGQSEVHEQYF. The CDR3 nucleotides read TGTGCCATCAGTGGACAGTCGGAGGTCCACGAGCAGTACTTC.

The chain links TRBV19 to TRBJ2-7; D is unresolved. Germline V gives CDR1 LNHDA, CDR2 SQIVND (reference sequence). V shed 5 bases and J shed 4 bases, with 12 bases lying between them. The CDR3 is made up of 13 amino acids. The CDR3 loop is CASSLYEDYEQYF. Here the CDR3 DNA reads TGTGCCAGTAGTCTCTACGAGGATTACGAGCAGTACTTC. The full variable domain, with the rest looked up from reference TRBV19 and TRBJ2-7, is DGGITQSPKYLFRKEGQNVTLSCEQNLNHDAMYWYRQDPGQGLRLIYYSQIVNDFQKGDIAEGYSVSREKKESFPLTVTSAQKNPTAFYLCASSLYEDYEQYFGPGTRLTVT.

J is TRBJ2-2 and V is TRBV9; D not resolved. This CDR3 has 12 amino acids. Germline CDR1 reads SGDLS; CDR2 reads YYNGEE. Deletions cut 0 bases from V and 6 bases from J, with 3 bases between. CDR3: CASSVAAGELFF. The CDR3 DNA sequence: TGTGCCAGCAGCGTAGCTGCCGGGGAGCTGTTTTTT.

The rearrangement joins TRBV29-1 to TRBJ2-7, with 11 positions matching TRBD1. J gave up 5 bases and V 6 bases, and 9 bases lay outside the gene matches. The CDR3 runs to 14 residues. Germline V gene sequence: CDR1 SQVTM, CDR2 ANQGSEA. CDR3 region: CSVGSGTGGDEQYF. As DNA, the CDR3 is TGCAGCGTGGGGTCCGGGACAGGGGGAGACGAGCAGTACTTC.

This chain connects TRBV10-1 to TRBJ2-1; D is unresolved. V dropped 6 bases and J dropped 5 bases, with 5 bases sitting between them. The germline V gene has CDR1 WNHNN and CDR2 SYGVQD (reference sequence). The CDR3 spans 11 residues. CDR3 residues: CASSEDNEQFF. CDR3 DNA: TGCGCCAGCAGCGAGGACAATGAGCAGTTCTTC.

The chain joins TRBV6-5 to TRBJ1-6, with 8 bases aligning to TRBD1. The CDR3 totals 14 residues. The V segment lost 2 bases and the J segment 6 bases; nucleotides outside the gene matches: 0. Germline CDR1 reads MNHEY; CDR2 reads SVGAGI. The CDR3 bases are TGTGCCAGCAGTTACGACAGGGGTAATTCACCCCTCCACTTT. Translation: CASSYDRGNSPLHF.

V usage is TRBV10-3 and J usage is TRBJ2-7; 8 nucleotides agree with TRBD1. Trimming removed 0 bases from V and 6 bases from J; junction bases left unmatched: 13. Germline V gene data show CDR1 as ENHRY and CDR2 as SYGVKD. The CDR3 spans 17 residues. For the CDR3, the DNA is TGTGCCATCAGTGAGTCGGATTACGGGACAGGAGCCTCCGAGCAGTACTTC. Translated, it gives CAISESDYGTGASEQYF.

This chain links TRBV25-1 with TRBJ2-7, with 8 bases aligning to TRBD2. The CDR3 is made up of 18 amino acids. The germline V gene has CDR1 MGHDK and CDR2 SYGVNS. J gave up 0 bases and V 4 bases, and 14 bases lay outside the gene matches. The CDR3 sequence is CASSVGAPSGGPSYEQYF. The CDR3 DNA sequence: TGTGCCAGCAGTGTGGGGGCCCCAAGCGGGGGCCCCTCCTACGAGCAGTACTTC.

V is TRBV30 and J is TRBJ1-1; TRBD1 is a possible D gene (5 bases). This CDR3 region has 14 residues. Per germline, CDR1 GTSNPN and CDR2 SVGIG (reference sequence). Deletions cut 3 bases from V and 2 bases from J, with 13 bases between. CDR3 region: CAWRTRQRNTEAFF. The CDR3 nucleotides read TGTGCCTGGAGAACCCGACAGAGAAACACTGAAGCTTTCTTT.

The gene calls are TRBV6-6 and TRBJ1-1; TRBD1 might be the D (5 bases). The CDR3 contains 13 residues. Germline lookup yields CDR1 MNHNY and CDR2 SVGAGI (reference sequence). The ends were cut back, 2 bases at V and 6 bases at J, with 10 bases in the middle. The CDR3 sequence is CASSYGDGSEAFF. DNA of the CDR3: TGTGCCAGCAGTTACGGGGACGGATCTGAAGCTTTCTTT.

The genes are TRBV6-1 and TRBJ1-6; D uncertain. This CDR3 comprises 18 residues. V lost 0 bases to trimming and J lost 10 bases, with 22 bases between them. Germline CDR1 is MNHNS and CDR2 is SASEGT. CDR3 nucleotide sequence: TGTGCCAGCAGTGAAGCTGAGTCTGGGCCCGCACAGTACTCACCCCTCCACTTT. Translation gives CASSEAESGPAQYSPLHF.

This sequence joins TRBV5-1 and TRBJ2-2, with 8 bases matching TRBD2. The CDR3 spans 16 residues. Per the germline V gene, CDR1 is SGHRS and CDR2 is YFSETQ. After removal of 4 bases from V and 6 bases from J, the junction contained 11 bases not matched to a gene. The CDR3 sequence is CASSPLLAGYSGELFF. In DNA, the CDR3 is TGCGCCAGCAGCCCACTGTTAGCGGGGTACTCCGGGGAGCTGTTTTTT.

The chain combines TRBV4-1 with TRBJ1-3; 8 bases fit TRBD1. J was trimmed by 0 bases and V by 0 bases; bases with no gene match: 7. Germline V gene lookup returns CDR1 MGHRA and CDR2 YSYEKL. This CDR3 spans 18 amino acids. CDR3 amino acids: CASSQERGQAGSGNTIYF. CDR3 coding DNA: TGCGCCAGCAGCCAAGAAAGGGGACAGGCCGGCTCTGGAAACACCATATATTTT.

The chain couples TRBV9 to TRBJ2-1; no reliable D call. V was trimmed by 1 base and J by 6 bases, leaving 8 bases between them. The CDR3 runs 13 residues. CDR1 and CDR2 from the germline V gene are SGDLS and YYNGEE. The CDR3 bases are TGTGCCAGCAGCGTAAGCCTCGGCAATGAGCAGTTCTTC. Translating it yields CASSVSLGNEQFF.

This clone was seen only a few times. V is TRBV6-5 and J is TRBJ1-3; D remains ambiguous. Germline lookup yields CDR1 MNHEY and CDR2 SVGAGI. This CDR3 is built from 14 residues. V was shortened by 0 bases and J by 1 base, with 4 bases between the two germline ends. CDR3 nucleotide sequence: TGTGCCAGCAGTTACTCTAGTTCTGGAAACACCATATATTTT. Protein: CASSYSSSGNTIYF.

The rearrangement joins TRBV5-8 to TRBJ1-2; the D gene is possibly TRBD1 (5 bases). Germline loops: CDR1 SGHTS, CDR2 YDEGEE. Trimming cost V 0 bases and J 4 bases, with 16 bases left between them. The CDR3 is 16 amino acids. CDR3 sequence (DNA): TGTGCCAGCAGCTTGGCCGGCAGGGTAGAGATCTATGGCTACACCTTC. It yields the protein CASSLAGRVEIYGYTF.

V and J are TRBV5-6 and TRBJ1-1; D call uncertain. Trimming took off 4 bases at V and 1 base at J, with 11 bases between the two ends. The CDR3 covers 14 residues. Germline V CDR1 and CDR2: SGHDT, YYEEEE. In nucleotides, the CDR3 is TGTGCCAGCAGCCCCACAGTGACGAACACTGAAGCTTTCTTT. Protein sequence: CASSPTVTNTEAFF.

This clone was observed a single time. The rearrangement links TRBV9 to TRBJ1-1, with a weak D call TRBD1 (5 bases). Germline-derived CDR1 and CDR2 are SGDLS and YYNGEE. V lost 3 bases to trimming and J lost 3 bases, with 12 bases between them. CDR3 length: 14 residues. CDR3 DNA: TGTGCCAGCAGCGAGGCGGGGGGGTACACTGAAGCTTTCTTT. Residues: CASSEAGGYTEAFF.

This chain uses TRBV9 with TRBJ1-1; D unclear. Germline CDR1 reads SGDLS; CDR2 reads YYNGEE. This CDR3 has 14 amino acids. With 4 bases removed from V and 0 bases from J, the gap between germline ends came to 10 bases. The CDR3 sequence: CASSPHQVNTEAFF. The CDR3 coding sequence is TGTGCCAGCAGCCCCCATCAGGTGAACACTGAAGCTTTCTTT.

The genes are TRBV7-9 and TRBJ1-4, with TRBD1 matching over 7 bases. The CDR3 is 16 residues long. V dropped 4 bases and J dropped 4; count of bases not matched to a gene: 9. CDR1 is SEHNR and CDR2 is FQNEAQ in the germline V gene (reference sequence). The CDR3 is CASSSARGQNNEKLFF. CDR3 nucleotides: TGTGCCAGCAGCTCAGCGAGGGGACAGAATAATGAAAAACTGTTTTTT.